This T cell receptor (beta chain) was profiled in a study of CD8 T cells in Susac syndrome. Overall study results and limits: Regarding the TCR sequencing and HLA analysis, the study admitted that a relatively small number of individuals were involved.

Of note for this clonotype: Antigen specificity is unknown.

CDR3 length: 12 residues. The germline V and J ends were trimmed by 8 bases and 6 bases, with 12 bases remaining between them. With random hexamers, about 0.5 to 1 ug RNA was reverse transcribed. TCRdb re-derived calls from the immunoSEQ multiplex PCR reads in MiXCR, one entry per CDR3 protein. The sample lists 180,000 or so distinct CDR3 sequences; more than 90% were seen once. Sequencing of TCR beta was performed on blood CD8+ and CD4+ T cells. The multiple sclerosis control group consisted of treatment-naive patients whose relapsing-remitting disease, which was either stable or active, fulfilled revised McDonald criteria. The authors negatively isolated CD8+ and CD4+ T cells and FACS-enriched TEMRA cells.

The V gene is TRBV12-3 or TRBV12-4, the J gene TRBJ2-3; D could derive from TRBD1 or TRBD2 (6 bases each). The sequence was obtained from a human donor with multiple sclerosis. Sequenced material: CD4+ T cells from PBMCs. The chain's CDR3 is CASGGRSDTQYF. The CDR3 nucleotides read TGTGCCAGCGGGGGGCGATCGGATACGCAGTATTTT.